Following are 5 T cell receptor beta chains from one sample sequenced in a study of MAIT cells during Salmonella Paratyphi A infection. Their antigens are not known. The study, taken as a whole, reports: MAIT cell TRBV usage was oligoclonal, favouring TRBV20 and TRBV6, and apparently unchanged by infection.

TCRdb passed the 5' RACE reads through MiXCR, listing each CDR3 protein once. The sample shows over 750 distinct CDR3 sequences, approximately 20% of them seen only once. The time point was: mid-infection, around enteric fever diagnosis. MAIT cells were sorted by flow cytometry as Valpha7.2+ CD161+ T cells. This specimen consisted of MAIT cells from blood, obtained at the middle sampling point of the challenge study. Every receptor here comes from a person aged 18 to 69 who was deliberately infected with Salmonella Paratyphi A in a paratyphoid fever challenge study.

The V gene is TRBV6-1, the J gene TRBJ1-5; no clear D. Germline-derived CDR1 and CDR2 are MNHNS and SASEGT. Trimming cost V 4 bases and J 4 bases, with 8 bases left between them. CDR3 size: 13 residues. The CDR3 bases are TGTGCCAGCAGTGGGGAAGCTAATCAGCCCCAGCATTTT. It translates to CASSGEANQPQHF.

This chain links TRBV6-1 with TRBJ2-1; D not resolved. CDR3 length: 13 residues. V lost 5 bases, J lost 5 bases, and 10 bases lay in between. The germline V gene encodes CDR1 MNHNS and CDR2 SASEGT. The CDR3 here is CASSLDCHNEQFF. The DNA of the CDR3 is TGTGCCAGCAGTCTAGACTGCCACAATGAGCAGTTCTTC.

The chain recombines TRBV20-1 with TRBJ1-1; 8 nucleotides align to TRBD1. V lost 4 bases to trimming and J lost 0 bases; unmatched junction nucleotides: 1. Germline V gene lookup returns CDR1 DFQATT and CDR2 SNEGSKA (reference sequence). CDR3 length equals 13 residues. The CDR3 DNA reads TGCAGTGCTACAGGGGGCATGAACACTGAAGCTTTCTTT. Translating gives CSATGGMNTEAFF.

In this sample, this clonotype is medium-sized. The V and J genes are TRBV6-5 and TRBJ1-5; 10 bases map to TRBD1. Germline CDR1 reads MNHEY; CDR2 reads SVGAGI. V dropped 0 bases and J dropped 6; count of bases not matched to a gene: 11. The CDR3 has 18 residues. The CDR3 reads CASSYSGTGAAVTQPQHF. The CDR3 DNA is TGTGCCAGCAGTTACTCGGGGACAGGGGCCGCGGTAACTCAGCCCCAGCATTTT.

This clonotype was seen more than once but under ten times. This chain uses TRBV20-1 with TRBJ1-1, with a tentative D call TRBD1 (5 bases). This CDR3 spans 13 amino acids. Per germline, CDR1 DFQATT and CDR2 SNEGSKA (reference sequence). V was pared by 5 bases and J by 7 bases, with 17 bases between. CDR3 region: CSARTLRGIEAFF. In DNA, the CDR3 is TGCAGTGCTCGGACCTTAAGGGGCATTGAAGCTTTCTTT.